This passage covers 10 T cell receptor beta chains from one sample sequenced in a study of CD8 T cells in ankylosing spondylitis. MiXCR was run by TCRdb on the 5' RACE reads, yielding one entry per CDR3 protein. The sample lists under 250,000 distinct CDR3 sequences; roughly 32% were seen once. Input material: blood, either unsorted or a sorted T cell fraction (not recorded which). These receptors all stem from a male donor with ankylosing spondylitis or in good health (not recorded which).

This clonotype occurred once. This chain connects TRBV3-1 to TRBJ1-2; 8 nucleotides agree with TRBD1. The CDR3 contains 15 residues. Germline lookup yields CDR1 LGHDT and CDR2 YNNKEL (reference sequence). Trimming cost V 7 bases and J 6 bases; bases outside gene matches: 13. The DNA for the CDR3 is TGTGCCAGCACCTCCAGCGATACAGGGGGACATGGCTACACCTTC. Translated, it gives CASTSSDTGGHGYTF. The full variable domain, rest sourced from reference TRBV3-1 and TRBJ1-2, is DTAVSQTPKYLVTQMGNDKSIKCEQNLGHDTMYWYKQDSKKFLKIMFSYNNKELIINETVPNRFSPKSPDKAHLNLHINSLELGDSAVYFCASTSSDTGGHGYTFGSGTRLTVV.

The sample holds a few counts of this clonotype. CDR3 in amino acids: CSVPIGGTGIGYTF. The CDR3 nucleotides are TGCAGTGTCCCGATAGGCGGGACAGGTATTGGCTACACCTTC. The chain uses TRBV20-1 and TRBJ1-2; 8 nucleotides agree with TRBD1. The CDR3 spans 14 residues. The trim removed 7 bases at V and 7 bases at J, leaving 14 bases unmatched. CDR1 DFQATT and CDR2 SNEGSKA come from the germline V gene (reference sequence).

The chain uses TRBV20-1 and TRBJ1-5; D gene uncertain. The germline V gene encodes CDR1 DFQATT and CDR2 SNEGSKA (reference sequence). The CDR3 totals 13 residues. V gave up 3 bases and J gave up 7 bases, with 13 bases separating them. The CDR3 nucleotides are TGCAGTGCTAGCCCCAACCCTAAGCAGCCCCAGCATTTT. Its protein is CSASPNPKQPQHF.

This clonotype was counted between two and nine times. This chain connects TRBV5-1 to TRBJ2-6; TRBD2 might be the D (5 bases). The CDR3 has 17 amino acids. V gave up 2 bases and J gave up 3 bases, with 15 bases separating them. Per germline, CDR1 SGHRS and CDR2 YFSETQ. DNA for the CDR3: TGCGCCAGCAGCTTAAAGGGCGCGGGCGATGGGGCCAACGTCCTGACTTTC. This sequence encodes CASSLKGAGDGANVLTF.

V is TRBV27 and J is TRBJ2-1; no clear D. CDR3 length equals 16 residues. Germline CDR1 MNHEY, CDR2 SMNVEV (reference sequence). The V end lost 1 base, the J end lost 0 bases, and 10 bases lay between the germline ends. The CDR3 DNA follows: TGTGCCAGCAGTTTATTGGGCCGCAGCTCCTACAATGAGCAGTTCTTC. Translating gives CASSLLGRSSYNEQFF.

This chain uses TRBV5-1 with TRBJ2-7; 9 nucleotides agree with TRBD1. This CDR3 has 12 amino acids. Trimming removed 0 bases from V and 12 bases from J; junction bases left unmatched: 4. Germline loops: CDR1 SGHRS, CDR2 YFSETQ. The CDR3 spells CASSLEGQGTYF. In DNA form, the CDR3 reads TGCGCCAGCAGCTTGGAAGGACAGGGGACGTACTTC.

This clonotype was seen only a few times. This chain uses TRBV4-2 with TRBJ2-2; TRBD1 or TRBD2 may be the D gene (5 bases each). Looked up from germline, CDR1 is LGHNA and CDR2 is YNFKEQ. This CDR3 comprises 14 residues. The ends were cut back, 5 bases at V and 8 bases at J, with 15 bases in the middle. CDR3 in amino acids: CASSELGVAGELFF. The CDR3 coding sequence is TGTGCCAGCAGCGAACTAGGGGTTGCAGGGGAGCTGTTTTTT.

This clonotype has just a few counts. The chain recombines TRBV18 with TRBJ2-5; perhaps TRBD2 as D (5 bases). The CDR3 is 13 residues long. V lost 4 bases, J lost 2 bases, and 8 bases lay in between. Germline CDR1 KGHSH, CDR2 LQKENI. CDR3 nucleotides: TGTGCCAGCTCACTAAGACTACAAGAGACCCAGTACTTC. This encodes CASSLRLQETQYF.

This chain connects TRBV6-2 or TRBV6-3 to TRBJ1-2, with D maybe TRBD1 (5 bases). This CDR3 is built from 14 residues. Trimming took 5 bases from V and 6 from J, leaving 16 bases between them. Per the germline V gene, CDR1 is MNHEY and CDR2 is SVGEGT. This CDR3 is CASSHNMRGNGYTF. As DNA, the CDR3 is TGTGCCAGCAGTCACAACATGAGGGGAAATGGCTACACCTTC.

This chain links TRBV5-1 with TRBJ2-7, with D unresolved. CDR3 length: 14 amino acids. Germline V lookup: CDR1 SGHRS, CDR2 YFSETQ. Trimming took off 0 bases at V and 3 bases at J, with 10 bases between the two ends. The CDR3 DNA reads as TGCGCCAGCAGCTTGGCTATAGACCACTACGAGCAGTACTTC. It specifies CASSLAIDHYEQYF.